A single TCR beta chain is shown here with its context. This entry is derived from a study of blood T cell repertoires in COVID-19. The overall study: Both acute and convalescent COVID-19 samples were obtained from the United States, Italy and Spain. T cells, B-cell-depleted T cells, or PBMCs provided the cDNA or gDNA that served as material.

Original processing notes: The authors estimated nucleated cell counts from reference gene primer amplification. TCRdb's copy holds only in-frame clones and misses some; the assay was immunoSEQ multiplex PCR. V and J calls and clone size are those listed in that table; D and trimming were worked out from the DNA. There are more than 80,000 clones in the sample; about 80% occur only once, and about 15% lies in the top ten. This CDR3 is built from 12 residues. Trimming took 5 bases from V and 5 from J, leaving 10 bases between them. Germline loops: CDR1 KGHSH, CDR2 LQKENI. The V and J genes are TRBV18 and TRBJ2-7; TRBD2 might be the D (6 bases). The sequenced sample was peripheral blood. This receptor was identified in a human donor in a cohort sampled during active COVID-19. The CDR3 loop reads CASSDWGDEQYF. The CDR3 coding sequence is TGTGCCAGCTCAGACTGGGGGGACGAGCAGTACTTC.